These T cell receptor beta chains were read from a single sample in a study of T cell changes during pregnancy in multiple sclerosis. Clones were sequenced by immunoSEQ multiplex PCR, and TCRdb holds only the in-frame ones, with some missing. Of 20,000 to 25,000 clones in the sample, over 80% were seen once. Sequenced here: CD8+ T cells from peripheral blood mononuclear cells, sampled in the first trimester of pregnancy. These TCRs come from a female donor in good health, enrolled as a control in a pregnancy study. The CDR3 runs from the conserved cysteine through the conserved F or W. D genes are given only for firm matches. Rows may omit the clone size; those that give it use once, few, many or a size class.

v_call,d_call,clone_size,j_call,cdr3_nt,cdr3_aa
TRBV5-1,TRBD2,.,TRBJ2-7,TGCGCCAGCGCGTTTGGAACTAGCGGGGACGAGCAGTACTTC,CASAFGTSGDEQYF
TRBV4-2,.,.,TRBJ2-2,TGTGCCAGCAGCCAAGGCGCGGGGCCCAGCCGGGAGCTGTTTTTT,CASSQGAGPSRELFF
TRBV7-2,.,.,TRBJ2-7,TGTGCCAGCAGCCCCTCCGGGTCTCGACGGCAGTACTTC,CASSPSGSRRQYF
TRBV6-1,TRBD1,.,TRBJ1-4,TGTGCCAGCAGTGAAGGACAGGGGAGTGAAAAACTGTTTTTT,CASSEGQGSEKLFF
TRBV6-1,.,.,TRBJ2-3,TGTGCCAGCTCCCCAGGGGAAGCAGATACGCAGTATTTT,CASSPGEADTQYF
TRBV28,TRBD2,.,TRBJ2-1,TGTGCCAGCACCCCCGTTGTTGCGGGAGGTCTCCATGAGCAGTTCTTC,CASTPVVAGGLHEQFF
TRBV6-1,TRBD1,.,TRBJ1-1,TGTGCCAGCAGTGTTGCAGGGGGTAGAACTGAAGCTTTCTTT,CASSVAGGRTEAFF
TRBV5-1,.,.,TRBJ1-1,TGCGCCAGCAGTTCTGAAGGACTGCAAAACACTGAAGCTTTCTTT,CASSSEGLQNTEAFF
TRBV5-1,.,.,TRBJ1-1,TGCGCCAGCAGCTTGAGTGGCTCCGCTGAAGCTTTCTTT,CASSLSGSAEAFF
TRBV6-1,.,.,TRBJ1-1,TGTGCCAGCCTCCTCGGGGGGAACACTGAAGCTTTCTTT,CASLLGGNTEAFF
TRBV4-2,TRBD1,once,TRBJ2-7,TGTGCCAGCAGCCAAGATGGCGGAGACAGGGCCTACGAGCAGTACTTC,CASSQDGGDRAYEQYF
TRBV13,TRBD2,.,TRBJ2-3,TGTGCCAGCAGCCAGTTAGCGGGGGCCTCAGATACGCAGTATTTT,CASSQLAGASDTQYF
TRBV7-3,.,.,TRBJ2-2,TGTGCCAGCAGCCCAGGGGCGTTTGGCGGGGAGCTGTTTTTT,CASSPGAFGGELFF
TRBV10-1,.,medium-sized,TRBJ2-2,TGCGCCAGTCGCGGAGGGGCGGACACCGGGGAGCTGTTTTTT,CASRGGADTGELFF
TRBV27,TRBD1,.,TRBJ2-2,TGTGCCAGCACAGTCCTTAGGACAGGCCTATTTTCGAACACCGGGGAGCTGTTTTTT,CASTVLRTGLFSNTGELFF
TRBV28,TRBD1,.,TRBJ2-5,TGTGCCAGCAGTCTTACCAGGGGGCTAGAGACCCAGTACTTC,CASSLTRGLETQYF
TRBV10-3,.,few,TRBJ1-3,TGTGCCATCATCGACAGCTCTGGAAACACCATATATTTT,CAIIDSSGNTIYF